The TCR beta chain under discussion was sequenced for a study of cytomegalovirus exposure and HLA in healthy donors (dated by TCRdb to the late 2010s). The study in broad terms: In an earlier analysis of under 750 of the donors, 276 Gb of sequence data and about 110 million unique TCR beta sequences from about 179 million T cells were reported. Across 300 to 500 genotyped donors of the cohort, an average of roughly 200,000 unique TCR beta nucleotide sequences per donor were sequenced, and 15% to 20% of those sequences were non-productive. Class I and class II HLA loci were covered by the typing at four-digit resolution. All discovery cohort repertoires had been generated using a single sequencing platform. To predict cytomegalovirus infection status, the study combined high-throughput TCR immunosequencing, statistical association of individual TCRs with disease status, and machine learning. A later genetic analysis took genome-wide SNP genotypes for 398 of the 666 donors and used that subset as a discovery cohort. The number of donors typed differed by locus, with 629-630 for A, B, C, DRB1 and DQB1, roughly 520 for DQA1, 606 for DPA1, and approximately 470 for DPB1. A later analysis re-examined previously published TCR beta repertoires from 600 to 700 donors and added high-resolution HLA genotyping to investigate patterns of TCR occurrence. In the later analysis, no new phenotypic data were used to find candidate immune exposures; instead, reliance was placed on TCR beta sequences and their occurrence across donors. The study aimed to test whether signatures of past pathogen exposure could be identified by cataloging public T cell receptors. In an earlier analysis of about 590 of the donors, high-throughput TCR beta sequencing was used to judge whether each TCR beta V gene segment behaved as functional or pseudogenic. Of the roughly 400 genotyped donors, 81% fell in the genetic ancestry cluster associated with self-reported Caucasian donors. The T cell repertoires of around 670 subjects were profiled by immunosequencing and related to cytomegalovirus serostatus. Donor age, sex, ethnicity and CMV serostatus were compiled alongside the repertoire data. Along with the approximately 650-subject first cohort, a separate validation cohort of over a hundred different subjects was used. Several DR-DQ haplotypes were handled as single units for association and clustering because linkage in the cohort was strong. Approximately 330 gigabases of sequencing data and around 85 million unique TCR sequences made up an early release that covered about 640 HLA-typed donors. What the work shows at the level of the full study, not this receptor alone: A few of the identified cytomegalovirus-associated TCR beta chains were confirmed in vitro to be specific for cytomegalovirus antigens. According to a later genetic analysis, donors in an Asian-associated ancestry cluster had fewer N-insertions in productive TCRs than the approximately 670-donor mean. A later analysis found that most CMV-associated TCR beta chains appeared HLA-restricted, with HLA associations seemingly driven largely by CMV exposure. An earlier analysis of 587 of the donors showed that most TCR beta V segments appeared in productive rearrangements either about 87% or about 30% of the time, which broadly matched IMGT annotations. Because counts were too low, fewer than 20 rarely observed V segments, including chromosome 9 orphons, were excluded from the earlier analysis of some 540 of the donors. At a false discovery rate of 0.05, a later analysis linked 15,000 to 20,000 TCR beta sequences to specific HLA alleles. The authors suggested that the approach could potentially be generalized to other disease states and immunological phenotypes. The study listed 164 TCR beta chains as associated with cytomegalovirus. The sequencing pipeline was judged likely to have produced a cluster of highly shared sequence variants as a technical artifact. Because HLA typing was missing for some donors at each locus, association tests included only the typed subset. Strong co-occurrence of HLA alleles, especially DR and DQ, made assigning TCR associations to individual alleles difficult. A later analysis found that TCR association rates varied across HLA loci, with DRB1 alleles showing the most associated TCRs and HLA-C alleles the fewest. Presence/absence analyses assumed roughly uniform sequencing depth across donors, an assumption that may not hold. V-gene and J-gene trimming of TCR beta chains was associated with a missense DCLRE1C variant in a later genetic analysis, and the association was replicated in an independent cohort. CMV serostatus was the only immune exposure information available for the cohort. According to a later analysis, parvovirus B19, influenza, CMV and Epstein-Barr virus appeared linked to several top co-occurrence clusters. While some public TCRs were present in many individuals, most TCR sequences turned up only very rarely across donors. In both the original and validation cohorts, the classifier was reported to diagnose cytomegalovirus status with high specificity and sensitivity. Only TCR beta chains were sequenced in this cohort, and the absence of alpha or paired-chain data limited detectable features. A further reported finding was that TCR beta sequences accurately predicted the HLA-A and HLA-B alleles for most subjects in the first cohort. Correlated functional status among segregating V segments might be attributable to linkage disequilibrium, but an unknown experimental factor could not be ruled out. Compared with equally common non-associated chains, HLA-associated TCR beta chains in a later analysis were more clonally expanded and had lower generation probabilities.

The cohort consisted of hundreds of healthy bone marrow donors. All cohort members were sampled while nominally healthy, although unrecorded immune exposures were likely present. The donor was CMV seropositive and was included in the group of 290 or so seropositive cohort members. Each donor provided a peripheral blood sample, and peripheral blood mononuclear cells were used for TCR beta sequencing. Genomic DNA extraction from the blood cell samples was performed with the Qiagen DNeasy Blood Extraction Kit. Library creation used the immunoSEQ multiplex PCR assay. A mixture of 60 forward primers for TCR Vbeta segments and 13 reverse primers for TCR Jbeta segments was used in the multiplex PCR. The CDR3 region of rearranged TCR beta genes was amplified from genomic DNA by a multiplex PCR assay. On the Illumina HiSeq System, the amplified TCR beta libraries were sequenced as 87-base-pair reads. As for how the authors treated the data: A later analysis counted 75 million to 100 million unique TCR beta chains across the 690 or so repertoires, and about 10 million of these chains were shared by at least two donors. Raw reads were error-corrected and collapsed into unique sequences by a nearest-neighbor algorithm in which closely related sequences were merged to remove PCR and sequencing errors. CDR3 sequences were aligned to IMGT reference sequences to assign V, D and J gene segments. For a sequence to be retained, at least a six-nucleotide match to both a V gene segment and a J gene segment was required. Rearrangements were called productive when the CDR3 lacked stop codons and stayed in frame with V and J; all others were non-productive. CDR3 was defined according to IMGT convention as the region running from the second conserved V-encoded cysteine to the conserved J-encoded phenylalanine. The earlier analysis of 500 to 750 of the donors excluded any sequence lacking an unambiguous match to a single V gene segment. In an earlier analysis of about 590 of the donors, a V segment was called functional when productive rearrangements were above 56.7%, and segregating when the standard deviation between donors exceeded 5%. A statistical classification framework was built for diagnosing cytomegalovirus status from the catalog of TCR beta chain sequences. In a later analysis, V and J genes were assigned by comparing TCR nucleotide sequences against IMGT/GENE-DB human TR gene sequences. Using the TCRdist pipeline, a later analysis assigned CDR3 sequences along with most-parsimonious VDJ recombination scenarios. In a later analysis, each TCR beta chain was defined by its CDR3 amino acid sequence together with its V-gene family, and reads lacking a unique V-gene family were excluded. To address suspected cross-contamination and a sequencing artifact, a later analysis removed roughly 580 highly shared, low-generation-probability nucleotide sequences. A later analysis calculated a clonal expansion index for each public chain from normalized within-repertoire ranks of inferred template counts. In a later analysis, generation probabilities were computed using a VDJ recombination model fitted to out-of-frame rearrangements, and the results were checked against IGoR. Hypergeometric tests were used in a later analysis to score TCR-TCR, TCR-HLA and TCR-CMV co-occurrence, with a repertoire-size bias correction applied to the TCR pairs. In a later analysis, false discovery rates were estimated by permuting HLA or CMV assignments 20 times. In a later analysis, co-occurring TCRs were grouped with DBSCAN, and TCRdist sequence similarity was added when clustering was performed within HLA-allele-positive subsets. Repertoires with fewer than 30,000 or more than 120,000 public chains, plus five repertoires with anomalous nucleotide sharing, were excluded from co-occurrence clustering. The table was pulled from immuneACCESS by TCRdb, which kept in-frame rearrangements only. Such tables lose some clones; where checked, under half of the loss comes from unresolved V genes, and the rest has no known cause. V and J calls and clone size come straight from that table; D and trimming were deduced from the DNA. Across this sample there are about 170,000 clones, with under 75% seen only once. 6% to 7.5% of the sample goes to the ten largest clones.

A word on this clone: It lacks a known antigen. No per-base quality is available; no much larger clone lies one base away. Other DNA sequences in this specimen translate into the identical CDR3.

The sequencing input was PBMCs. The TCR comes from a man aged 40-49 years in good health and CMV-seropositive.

The CDR3 protein sequence reads: CASSLSTVNTEAFF. The nucleotides are TGCGCCAGCAGCTTATCGACAGTGAACACTGAAGCTTTCTTT. The receptor chain draws on TRBV5-1 and TRBJ1-1; TRBD1 is a weak D gene call, 5 bases matching. As encoded in the germline V gene, CDR1 is SGHRS while CDR2 is YFSETQ. The junction shows trimming of 2 bases on V and 0 bases on J, plus 8 bases between the germline ends. From the cysteine through the phenylalanine, the CDR3 covers 14 amino acids. The read is trimmed to its CDR3 DNA, 42 bases read in frame from base 1. The reference TRBV5-1 and TRBJ1-1 proteins fill in what lies around the CDR3, so the full variable domain reads KAGVTQTPRYLIKTRGQQVTLSCSPISGHRSVSWYQQTPGQGLQFLFEYFSETQRNKGNFPGRFSGRQFSNSRSEMNVSTLELGDSALYLCASSLSTVNTEAFFGQGTRLTVV.